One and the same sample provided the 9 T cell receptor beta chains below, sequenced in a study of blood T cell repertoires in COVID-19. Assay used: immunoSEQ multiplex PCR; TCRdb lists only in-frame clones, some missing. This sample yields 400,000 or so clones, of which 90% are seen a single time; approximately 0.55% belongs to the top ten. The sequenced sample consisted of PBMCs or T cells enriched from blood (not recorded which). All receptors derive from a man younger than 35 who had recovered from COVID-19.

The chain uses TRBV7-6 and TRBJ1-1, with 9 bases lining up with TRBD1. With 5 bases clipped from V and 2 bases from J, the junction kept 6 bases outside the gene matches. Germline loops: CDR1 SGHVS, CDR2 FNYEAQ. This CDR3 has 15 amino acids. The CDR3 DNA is TGTGCCAGCAGCGCCACAGGGGGCCTAAACACTGAAGCTTTCTTT. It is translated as CASSATGGLNTEAFF.

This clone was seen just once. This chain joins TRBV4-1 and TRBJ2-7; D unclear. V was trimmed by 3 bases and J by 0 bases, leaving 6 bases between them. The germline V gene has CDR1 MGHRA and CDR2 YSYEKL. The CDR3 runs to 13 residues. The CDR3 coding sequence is TGCGCCAGCAGCCAGGTCGGCTCCTACGAGCAGTACTTC. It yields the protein CASSQVGSYEQYF.

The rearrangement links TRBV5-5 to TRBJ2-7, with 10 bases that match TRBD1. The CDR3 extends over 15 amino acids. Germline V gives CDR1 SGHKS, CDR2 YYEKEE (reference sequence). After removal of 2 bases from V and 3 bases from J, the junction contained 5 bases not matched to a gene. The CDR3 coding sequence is TGTGCCAGCAGCTTTAGGGACAGGGGTTTCTACGAGCAGTACTTC. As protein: CASSFRDRGFYEQYF.

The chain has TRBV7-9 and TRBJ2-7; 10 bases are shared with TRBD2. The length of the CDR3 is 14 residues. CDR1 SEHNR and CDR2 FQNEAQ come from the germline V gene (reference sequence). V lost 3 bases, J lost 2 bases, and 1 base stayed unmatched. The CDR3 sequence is CASSFGTSAYEQYF. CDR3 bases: TGTGCCAGCAGCTTTGGGACTAGCGCCTACGAGCAGTACTTC.

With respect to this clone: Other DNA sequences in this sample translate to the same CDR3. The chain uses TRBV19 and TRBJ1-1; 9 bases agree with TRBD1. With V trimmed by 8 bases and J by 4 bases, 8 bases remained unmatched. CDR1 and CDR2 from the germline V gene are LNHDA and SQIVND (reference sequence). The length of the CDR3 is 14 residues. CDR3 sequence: CASSNPTGGTEAFF. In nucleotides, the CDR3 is TGTGCCAGTTCCAACCCGACAGGGGGCACTGAAGCTTTCTTT.

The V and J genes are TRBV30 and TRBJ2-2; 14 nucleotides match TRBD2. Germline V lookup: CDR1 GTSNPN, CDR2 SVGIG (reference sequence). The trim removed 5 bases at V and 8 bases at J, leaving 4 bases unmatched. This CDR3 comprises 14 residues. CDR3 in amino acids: CAWGTSGRGGELFF. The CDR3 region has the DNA TGTGCCTGGGGGACTAGCGGGAGAGGAGGGGAGCTGTTTTTT.

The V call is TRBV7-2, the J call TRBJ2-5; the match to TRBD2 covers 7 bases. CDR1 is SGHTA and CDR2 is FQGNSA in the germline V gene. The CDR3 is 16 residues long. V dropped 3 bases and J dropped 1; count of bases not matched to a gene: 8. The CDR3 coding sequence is TGTGCCAGCAGCTTTAAAACCGGGACTACCCAAGAGACCCAGTACTTC. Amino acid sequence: CASSFKTGTTQETQYF.

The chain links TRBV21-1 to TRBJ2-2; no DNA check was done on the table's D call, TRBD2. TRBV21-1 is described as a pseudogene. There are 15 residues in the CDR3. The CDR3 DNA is TGTGCCAGCAGCAAAGGAACTACAAACACCGGGGAGCTGTTTTTT. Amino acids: CASSKGTTNTGELFF.

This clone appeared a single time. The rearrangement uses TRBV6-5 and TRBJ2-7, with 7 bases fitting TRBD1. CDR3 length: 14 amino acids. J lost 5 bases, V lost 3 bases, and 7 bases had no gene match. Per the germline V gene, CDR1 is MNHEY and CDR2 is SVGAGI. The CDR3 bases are TGTGCCAGCAGTTATCGAGGACAGGTCCACGAGCAGTACTTC. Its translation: CASSYRGQVHEQYF.